This TCR beta chain was sequenced for a study of CD8+ T cells in alopecia areata. Treatment meaning: oral pan-JAK inhibitor, 5-10 mg twice daily. Whole-study results and caveats: An increase in clonality over normal scalp was evident in lesional scalp, especially alopecia totalis/universalis.

CDR1 is MGHRA, CDR2 YSYEKL, per germline. The CDR3 runs 12 residues. As for this clone: Its antigen is currently unknown.

Extraction and reverse transcription of RNA yielded cDNA as the sequencing template. The repertoire was sequenced with immunoSEQ multiplex PCR; TCRdb's copy has only in-frame clones and lacks some. Of roughly 170,000 clones in the sample, roughly 61% were seen once. The specimen comprised CD8+ T cells sorted from blood, sampled at week 24, from a patient treated with tofacitinib. This chain joins TRBV4-1 and TRBJ2-5; D gene uncertain. The DNA matches TRBJ2-7 better at its end, which makes the J call doubtful. The source of this sequence is a human donor with alopecia areata. The CDR3 DNA follows: TGCGCCAGCAGCCGAGACGGATACGAGCAGTACTTC. Its translation: CASSRDGYEQYF.